This TCR beta chain was sequenced in a study of T cell responses to AZD1222 COVID-19 vaccine. Using immunoSEQ multiplex PCR, the repertoire was profiled, and TCRdb retains in-frame clones only, with some absent. The sample holds approximately 67,000 clones, roughly four fifths seen once. The CDR3 contains 13 residues. Germline CDR1 MNHEY, CDR2 SVGAGI. V lost 11 bases, J lost 4 bases, and 1 base stayed unmatched. The V and J genes are TRBV6-5 and TRBJ1-6; TRBD1 matches at 11 bases. This clonotype originated in an adult who received the AZD1222 COVID-19 vaccine. This specimen consisted of peripheral blood, obtained 28 days after the second AZD1222 dose. The CDR3 sequence: CAGTGGYNSPLHF. The CDR3 nucleotides read TGTGCCGGGACAGGGGGATATAATTCACCCCTCCACTTT.